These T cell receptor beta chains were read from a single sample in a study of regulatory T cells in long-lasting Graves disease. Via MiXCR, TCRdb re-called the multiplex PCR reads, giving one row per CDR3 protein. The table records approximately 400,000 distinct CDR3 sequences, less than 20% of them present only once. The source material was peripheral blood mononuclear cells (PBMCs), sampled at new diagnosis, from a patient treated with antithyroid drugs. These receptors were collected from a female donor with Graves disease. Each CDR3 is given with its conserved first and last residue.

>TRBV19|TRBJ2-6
CASSLAVTRGANVLTF
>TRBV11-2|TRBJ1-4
CASSDIKRTGEVF
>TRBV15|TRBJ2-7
CATSRDLGPYEQYF
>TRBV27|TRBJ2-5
CASSFQGSGREETQYF
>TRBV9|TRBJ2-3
CASSVVAGSTDTQYF
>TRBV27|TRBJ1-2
CASSLSGDKPGNYGYTF
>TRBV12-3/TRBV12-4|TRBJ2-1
CASSLVSPSDEQFF
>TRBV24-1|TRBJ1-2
CATSEALGGAGYTF
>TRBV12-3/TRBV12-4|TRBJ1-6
CASRRTGDSPLHF
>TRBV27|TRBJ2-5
CASSPYWGREETQYF
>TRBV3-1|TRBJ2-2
CASSQDLGTGNTGELFF
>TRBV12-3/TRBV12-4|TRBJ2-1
CASSYSRRYRRMNEQFF
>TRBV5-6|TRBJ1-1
CASSAWTQEAFF
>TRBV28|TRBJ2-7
CASSSRDLSLRKQYF
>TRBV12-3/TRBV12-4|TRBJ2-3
CASSGERGNTDTQYF
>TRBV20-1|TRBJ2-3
CSASRVADTQYF
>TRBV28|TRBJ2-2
CASGPSGGNTGELFF
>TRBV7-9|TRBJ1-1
CASSEEHTEAFF
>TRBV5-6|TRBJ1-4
CASSLRDRNRLYLNEKLFF
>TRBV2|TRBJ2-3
CASSPAGVGTDTQYF
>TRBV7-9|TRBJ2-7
CASSPGTDEQYF
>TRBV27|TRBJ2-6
CASSPDRGHRGANVLTF